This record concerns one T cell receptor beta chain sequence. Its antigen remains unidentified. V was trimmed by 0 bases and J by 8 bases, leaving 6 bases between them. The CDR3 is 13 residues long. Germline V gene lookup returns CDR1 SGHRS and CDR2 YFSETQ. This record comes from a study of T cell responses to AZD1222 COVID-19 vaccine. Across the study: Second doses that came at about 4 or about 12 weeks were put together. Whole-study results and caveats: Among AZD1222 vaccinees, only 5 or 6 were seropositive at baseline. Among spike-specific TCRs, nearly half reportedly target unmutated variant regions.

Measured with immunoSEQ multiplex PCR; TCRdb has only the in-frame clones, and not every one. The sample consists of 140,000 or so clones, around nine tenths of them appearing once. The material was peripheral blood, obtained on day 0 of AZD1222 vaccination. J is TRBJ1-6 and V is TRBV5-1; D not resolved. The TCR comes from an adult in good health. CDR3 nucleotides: TGCGCCAGCAGCTTGGGCAGATATTCACCCCTCCACTTT. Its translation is CASSLGRYSPLHF.